What follows are 20 T cell receptor beta chains derived from one specimen sequenced in a study of Tregs in tolerant kidney transplant recipients. Related graft donors supplied nonmyeloablative bone marrow transplants, and mixed chimerism was transient. Clones were sequenced by immunoSEQ multiplex PCR, and TCRdb holds only the in-frame ones, with some missing. In the table there are about 81,000 clones, roughly nine tenths of which are singletons. Here the sequenced sample was CD4+ T cells from blood (PBMCs), taken 24 months after the transplant. All receptors come from a human patient who received a combined kidney and bone marrow transplant. Some T cells may be supplied by the graft donor.

The V gene is TRBV29-1, the J gene TRBJ1-4; D is undetermined. Germline lookup yields CDR1 SQVTM and CDR2 ANQGSEA. Trimming cost V 6 bases and J 6 bases, with 14 bases left between them. The CDR3 loop spans 13 amino acids. Here the CDR3 DNA reads TGCAGCGTCGCACCGAGCCCTGATGAAAAACTGTTTTTT. It specifies CSVAPSPDEKLFF.

The rearrangement joins TRBV7-9 to TRBJ1-6; D ambiguous. Trimming shortened V by 1 base and J by 11 bases, and 6 bases separated the two germline ends. This CDR3 spans 12 amino acids. From germline, CDR1 is SEHNR and CDR2 FQNEAQ (reference sequence). The chain's CDR3 is CASSLELPPLHF. The CDR3 DNA is TGTGCCAGCAGCTTAGAGCTTCCACCCCTCCACTTT.

The chain links TRBV7-2 to TRBJ2-7, with 8 bases aligning to TRBD2. The CDR3 runs to 15 residues. The germline CDR1 and CDR2 sequences are SGHTA and FQGNSA. V lost 2 bases and J lost 5; bases outside the gene matches: 8. The CDR3 spells CASSLRREGRNEQYF. Here the CDR3 DNA reads TGTGCCAGCAGCTTAAGACGGGAGGGCCGAAACGAGCAGTACTTC.

This rearrangement joins TRBV15 to TRBJ1-5; 8 bases are a match to TRBD1. Germline loops: CDR1 LNHNV, CDR2 YYDKDF (reference sequence). The CDR3 extends over 18 amino acids. V dropped 0 bases and J dropped 1; count of bases not matched to a gene: 8. The CDR3 loop is CATSRDRAGGRSNQPQHF. The CDR3 nucleotides read TGTGCCACCAGCAGAGATCGGGCAGGGGGCCGGAGCAATCAGCCCCAGCATTTT.

V usage is TRBV7-9 and J usage is TRBJ1-3; D gene unclear. The V gene's germline CDR1 is SEHNR and CDR2 FQNEAQ (reference sequence). The CDR3 runs 11 residues. V shed 8 bases and J shed 8 bases, with 10 bases lying between them. The chain's CDR3 is CASPNQDTIYF. The CDR3 DNA sequence: TGTGCCAGCCCAAATCAGGACACCATATATTTT.

The genes are TRBV7-3 and TRBJ2-5; 11 positions match TRBD2. The CDR3 loop spans 16 amino acids. V lost 3 bases and J lost 4; bases outside the gene matches: 7. Germline CDR1 is SGHTA and CDR2 is FQGTGA. In DNA, the CDR3 is TGTGCCAGCAGCTTCGTAGCGGGGGGGCCCCCAGAGACCCAGTACTTC. Protein product: CASSFVAGGPPETQYF.

The chain couples TRBV18 to TRBJ2-1; 8 bases line up with TRBD2. Germline-derived CDR1 and CDR2 are KGHSH and LQKENI. The CDR3 spans 15 residues. The V and J ends lost 8 bases and 9 bases, in that order; junction bases with no gene match: 15. CDR3 in amino acids: CASTPGSGGQSEQFF. The CDR3 nucleotides are TGTGCCAGCACCCCTGGATCGGGGGGGCAAAGTGAGCAGTTCTTC.

The chain is built from TRBV5-4 and TRBJ2-1, with 9 positions matching TRBD2. The germline V gene encodes CDR1 SGHNT and CDR2 YYREEE (reference sequence). With V trimmed by 1 base and J by 2 bases, 4 bases remained unmatched. This CDR3 is built from 16 residues. In nucleotides, the CDR3 is TGTGCCAGCAGCTTGTTCGCGGGGGGGCCCTACAATGAGCAGTTCTTC. It is translated as CASSLFAGGPYNEQFF.

The chain recombines TRBV10-3 with TRBJ1-5; 7 nucleotides match TRBD1. Germline V gene sequence: CDR1 ENHRY, CDR2 SYGVKD. The ends lost 10 bases at V and 6 bases at J; junction bases unmatched: 12. This CDR3 region has 14 residues. CDR3 nucleotide sequence: TGTGCCAGAAAAGCGACAGGGTGGGGTCAGCCCCAGCATTTT. It yields the protein CARKATGWGQPQHF.

In its sample, this clone was seen once. CDR3 sequence (DNA): TGTGCCTGGACCCCCCCTCGAGGCGAGGGGGATGGCTACACCTTC. Translating it yields CAWTPPRGEGDGYTF. This sequence joins TRBV30 and TRBJ1-2; D is perhaps TRBD1 (6 bases). The CDR3 loop spans 15 amino acids. V lost 4 bases and J lost 6, with 21 bases in between. Per the germline V gene, CDR1 is GTSNPN and CDR2 is SVGIG (reference sequence).

The table lists this clone with a few counts. The rearrangement uses TRBV18 and TRBJ2-7, with TRBD1 matching over 7 bases. Germline V gene sequence: CDR1 KGHSH, CDR2 LQKENI. With V trimmed by 3 bases and J by 2 bases, 7 bases remained unmatched. This CDR3 is 15 amino acids long. CDR3 in DNA: TGTGCCAGCTCACCCGGGCAGGGACAGACCTACGAGCAGTACTTC. This encodes CASSPGQGQTYEQYF.

This clone was counted once. The chain has TRBV19 and TRBJ1-2, with D possibly TRBD1 on 6 matching bases. The CDR3 consists of 15 residues. V was trimmed by 7 bases and J by 4 bases, leaving 19 bases between them. Germline CDR1 LNHDA, CDR2 SQIVND (reference sequence). CDR3 in amino acids: CASTKDSRGPYGYTF. CDR3 sequence (DNA): TGTGCCAGTACCAAAGATTCCAGGGGACCCTATGGCTACACCTTC.

The gene calls are TRBV18 and TRBJ2-1; tentative D call: TRBD2 (6 bases). This CDR3 has 17 residues. The germline CDR1 and CDR2 sequences are KGHSH and LQKENI. Trimming took off 0 bases at V and 5 bases at J, with 17 bases between the two ends. CDR3 coding DNA: TGTGCCAGCTCACCACCGGGTAGCGGAGGGAAAAACAATGAGCAGTTCTTC. It codes for CASSPPGSGGKNNEQFF. Full variable domain (outside the CDR3, taken from reference TRBV18 and TRBJ2-1): NAGVMQNPRHLVRRRGQEARLRCSPMKGHSHVYWYRQLPEEGLKFMVYLQKENIIDESGMPKERFSAEFPKEGPSILRIQQVVRGDSAAYFCASSPPGSGGKNNEQFFGPGTRLTVL.

The chain has TRBV7-8 and TRBJ2-6, with 11 bases identical to TRBD2. Germline values: CDR1 SGHVS, CDR2 FQNEAQ. V trimming: 4 bases; J trimming: 4 bases; junction bases outside the gene matches: 3. The CDR3 is made up of 16 amino acids. The CDR3 region has the DNA TGTGCCAGCAGCTCTAGCGGGGGGCCGGGGGCCAACGTCCTGACTTTC. Its protein product is CASSSSGGPGANVLTF.

The chain carries TRBV27 and TRBJ1-2; TRBD1 agrees at 9 bases. The V gene end was trimmed by 9 bases and the J gene end by 2 bases; junction bases not matched to a gene: 4. The V gene's germline CDR1 is MNHEY and CDR2 SMNVEV (reference sequence). The CDR3 is made up of 13 amino acids. The CDR3 DNA sequence: TGTGCCAGTGGGACAGGGAAAAACTATGGCTACACCTTC. This sequence encodes CASGTGKNYGYTF.

The V gene is TRBV11-2, the J gene TRBJ2-4, with 7 bases fitting TRBD2. The CDR3 extends over 16 amino acids. Germline CDR1 reads SGHAT; CDR2 reads FQNNGV. Trimming at V came to 2 bases and at J to 1 base, leaving 5 bases not matched to a gene. CDR3 nucleotides: TGTGCCAGCAGCTTAAGGGACTATGGGGCCAAAAACATTCAGTACTTC. Protein sequence: CASSLRDYGAKNIQYF.

The genes are TRBV7-2 and TRBJ2-7, with D possibly matching TRBD2 (5 bases). Germline CDR1 SGHTA, CDR2 FQGNSA. This CDR3 comprises 15 residues. V was trimmed by 2 bases and J by 0 bases, leaving 11 bases between them. This CDR3 is CASSLRGSYSYEQYF. The DNA for the CDR3 is TGTGCCAGCAGCTTACGAGGGTCCTACTCCTACGAGCAGTACTTC. Together with reference TRBV7-2 and TRBJ2-7, the CDR3 gives the full variable domain: GAGVSQSPSNKVTEKGKDVELRCDPISGHTALYWYRQSLGQGLEFLIYFQGNSAPDKSGLPSDRFSAERTGGSVSTLTIQRTQQEDSAVYLCASSLRGSYSYEQYFGPGTRLTVT.

The chain's CDR3 is CASSERYSSYEQYF. CDR3 DNA sequence: TGTGCCAGCAGTGAAAGGTACAGCTCCTACGAGCAGTACTTC. The V gene is TRBV2, the J gene TRBJ2-7; D gene uncertain. The CDR3 extends over 14 amino acids. Germline V gene sequence: CDR1 SNHLY, CDR2 FYNNEI. The V end was cut by 2 bases, the J end by 0 bases, with 8 bases between.

This sequence joins TRBV5-6 and TRBJ2-7; weak D call: TRBD1 (5 bases). V lost 1 base to trimming and J lost 3 bases, with 11 bases between them. CDR3 length: 14 amino acids. Germline CDR1 reads SGHDT; CDR2 reads YYEEEE. The CDR3 here is CASSLKTVNYEQYF. CDR3 bases: TGTGCCAGCAGCTTGAAGACAGTTAACTACGAGCAGTACTTC. Based on the CDR3 plus reference TRBV5-6 and TRBJ2-7, the full variable domain is DAGVTQSPTHLIKTRGQQVTLRCSPKSGHDTVSWYQQALGQGPQFIFQYYEEEERQRGNFPDRFSGHQFPNYSSELNVNALLLGDSALYLCASSLKTVNYEQYFGPGTRLTVT.

This clone was found once. The chain is built from TRBV28 and TRBJ1-2; TRBD1 might be the D (6 bases). Germline V gene data show CDR1 as MDHEN and CDR2 as SYDVKM. This CDR3 region has 14 residues. Trimming removed 5 bases at V and 0 bases at J, with 10 bases between. The CDR3 loop reads CASSRTGTNYGYTF. The CDR3 nucleotides read TGTGCCAGCAGTCGTACAGGGACTAACTATGGCTACACCTTC.